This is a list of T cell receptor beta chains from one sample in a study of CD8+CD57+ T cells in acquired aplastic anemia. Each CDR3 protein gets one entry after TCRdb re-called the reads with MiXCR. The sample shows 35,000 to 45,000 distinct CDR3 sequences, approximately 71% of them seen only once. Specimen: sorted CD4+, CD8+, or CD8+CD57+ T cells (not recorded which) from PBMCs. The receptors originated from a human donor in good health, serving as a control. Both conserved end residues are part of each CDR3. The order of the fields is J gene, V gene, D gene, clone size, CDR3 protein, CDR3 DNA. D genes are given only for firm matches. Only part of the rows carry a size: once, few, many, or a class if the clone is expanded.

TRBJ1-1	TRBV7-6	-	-	CASSSGGARGEAFF	TGTGCCAGCAGCAGTGGGGGTGCCAGGGGAGAGGCTTTCTTT
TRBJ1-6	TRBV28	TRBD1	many	CASSLARDRGFPLHF	TGTGCCAGCAGTTTAGCCCGGGACAGGGGTTTTCCCCTCCACTTT
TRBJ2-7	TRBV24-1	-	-	CATSETSYEQYF	TGTGCCACCAGTGAGACGAGCTACGAGCAGTACTTC
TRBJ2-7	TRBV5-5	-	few	CASSSGQLGGQYF	TGTGCCAGCAGTTCCGGACAGTTGGGGGGGCAGTACTTC
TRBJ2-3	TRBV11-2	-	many	CASSSRPKAGSTDTQYF	TGTGCCAGCAGCTCGCGTCCCAAGGCGGGGAGCACAGATACGCAGTATTTT
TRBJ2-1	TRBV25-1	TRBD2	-	CASSEYGSASSGGGGNEQFF	TGTGCCAGCAGTGAATATGGGTCCGCCTCTAGCGGGGGGGGTGGCAATGAGCAGTTCTTC
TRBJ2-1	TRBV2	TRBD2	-	CASRTRGGIEQFF	TGTGCCAGCAGAACCCGGGGGGGTATTGAGCAGTTCTTC
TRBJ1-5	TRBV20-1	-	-	CSARREVGNQPQHF	TGCAGTGCTAGACGGGAGGTGGGCAATCAGCCCCAGCATTTT
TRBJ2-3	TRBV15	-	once	CATSSVGAGDTQYF	TGTGCCACCAGCAGCGTAGGGGCGGGGGATACGCAGTATTTT
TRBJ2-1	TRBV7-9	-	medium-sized	CASSFGVGEQFF	TGTGCCAGCAGCTTCGGGGTTGGCGAGCAGTTCTTC
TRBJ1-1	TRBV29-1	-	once	CSVDGQMNTEAFF	TGCAGTGTTGATGGGCAGATGAACACTGAAGCTTTCTTT
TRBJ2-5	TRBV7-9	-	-	CASSIGAGETQYF	TGTGCCAGCAGCATCGGAGCTGGAGAGACCCAGTACTTC
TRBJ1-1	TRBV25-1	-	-	CASGGVGMNTEAFF	TGTGCCAGCGGGGGGGTAGGGATGAACACTGAAGCTTTCTTT
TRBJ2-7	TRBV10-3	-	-	CAISDGGKLHYEQYF	TGTGCCATCAGTGACGGCGGGAAATTACACTACGAGCAGTACTTC
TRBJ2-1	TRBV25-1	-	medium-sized	CASSEGREQFF	TGTGCCAGCAGTGAGGGGAGGGAGCAGTTCTTC
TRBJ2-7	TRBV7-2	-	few	CASSYGQPSYEQYF	TGTGCCAGCAGCTACGGACAGCCGTCCTACGAGCAGTACTTC
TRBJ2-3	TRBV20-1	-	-	CSARTTGDTQYF	TGCAGTGCTAGGACGACGGGCGATACGCAGTATTTT
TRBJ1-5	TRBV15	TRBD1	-	CATAPGQGHQPQHF	TGTGCCACCGCCCCGGGACAGGGACATCAGCCCCAGCATTTT
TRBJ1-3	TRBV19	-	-	CASSWQRNTIYF	TGTGCCAGTAGTTGGCAGCGAAACACCATATATTTT
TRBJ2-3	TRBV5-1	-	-	CASSSGNRPSTDTQYF	TGCGCCAGCAGTTCGGGGAACCGACCTAGCACAGATACGCAGTATTTT
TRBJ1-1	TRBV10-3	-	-	CAISDRSGTEAFF	TGTGCCATCAGTGACAGGAGTGGCACTGAAGCTTTCTTT
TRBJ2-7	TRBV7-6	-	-	CASSLRGITYEQYF	TGTGCCAGCAGCTTACGGGGGATCACCTACGAGCAGTACTTC
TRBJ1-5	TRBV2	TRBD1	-	CASKGGGSNQPQHF	TGTGCCAGCAAAGGGGGCGGTAGCAATCAGCCCCAGCATTTT